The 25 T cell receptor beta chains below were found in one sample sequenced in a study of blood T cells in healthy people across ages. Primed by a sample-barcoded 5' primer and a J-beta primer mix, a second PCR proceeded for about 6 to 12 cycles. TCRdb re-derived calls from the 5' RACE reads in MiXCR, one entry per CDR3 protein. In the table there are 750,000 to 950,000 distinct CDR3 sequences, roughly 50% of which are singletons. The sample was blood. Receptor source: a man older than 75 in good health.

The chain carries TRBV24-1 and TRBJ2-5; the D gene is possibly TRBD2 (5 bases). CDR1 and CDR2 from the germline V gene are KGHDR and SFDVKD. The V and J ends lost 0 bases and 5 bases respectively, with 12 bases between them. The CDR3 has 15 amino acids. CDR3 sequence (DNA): TGTGCCACCAGTGATTTGGGAGGCCCCCAGGAGACCCAGTACTTC. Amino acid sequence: CATSDLGGPQETQYF.

CDR3 DNA: TGCGCCAGCAGCTCCGGGCTACAAAACACAGATACGCAGTATTTT. Protein sequence: CASSSGLQNTDTQYF. This sequence joins TRBV5-1 and TRBJ2-3; unclear D gene. The V end lost 3 bases, the J end lost 2 bases, and 13 bases lay between the germline ends. This CDR3 is 15 amino acids long. Germline-derived CDR1 and CDR2 are SGHRS and YFSETQ.

CDR3 amino acids: CSAHVPGRSSGANVLTF. The CDR3 DNA reads TGCAGTGCTCACGTCCCGGGACGGAGCTCTGGGGCCAACGTCCTGACTTTC. The chain has TRBV20-1 and TRBJ2-6; D tentatively fits TRBD1 or TRBD2 (5 bases each). From germline, CDR1 is DFQATT and CDR2 SNEGSKA (reference sequence). The CDR3 totals 17 residues. V was clipped by 5 bases and J by 0 bases, with 17 bases between them.

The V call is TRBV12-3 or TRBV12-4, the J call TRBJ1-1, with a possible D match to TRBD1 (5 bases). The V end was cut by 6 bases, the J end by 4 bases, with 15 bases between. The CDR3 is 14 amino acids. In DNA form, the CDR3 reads TGTGCCAGCAGCCACCGGACACCTACCACTGAAGCTTTCTTT. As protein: CASSHRTPTTEAFF.

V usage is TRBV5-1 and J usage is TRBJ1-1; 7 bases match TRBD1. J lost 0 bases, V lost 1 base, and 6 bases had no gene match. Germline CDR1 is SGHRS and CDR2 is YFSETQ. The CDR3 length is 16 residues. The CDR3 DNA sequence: TGCGCCAGCAGCTTGAACAGGGGCCCCATGAACACTGAAGCTTTCTTT. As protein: CASSLNRGPMNTEAFF.

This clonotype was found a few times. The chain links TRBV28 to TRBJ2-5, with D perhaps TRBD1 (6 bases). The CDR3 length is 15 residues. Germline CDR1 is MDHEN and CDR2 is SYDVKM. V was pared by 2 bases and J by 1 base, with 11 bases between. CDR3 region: CASSLLTGSQETQYF. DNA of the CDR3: TGTGCCAGCAGTTTACTTACAGGGTCCCAAGAGACCCAGTACTTC.

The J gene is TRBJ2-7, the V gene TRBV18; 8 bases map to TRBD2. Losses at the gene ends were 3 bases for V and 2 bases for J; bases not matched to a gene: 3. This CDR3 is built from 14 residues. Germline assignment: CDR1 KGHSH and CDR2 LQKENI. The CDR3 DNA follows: TGTGCCAGCTCACCGGAGACTAGCGCCTACGAGCAGTACTTC. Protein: CASSPETSAYEQYF.

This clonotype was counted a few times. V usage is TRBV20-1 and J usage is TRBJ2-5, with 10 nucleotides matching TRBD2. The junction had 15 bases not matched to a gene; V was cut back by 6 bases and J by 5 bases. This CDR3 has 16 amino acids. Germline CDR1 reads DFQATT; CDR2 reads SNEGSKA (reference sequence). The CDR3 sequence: CSAPSRLAGAGETQYF. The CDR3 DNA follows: TGCAGTGCCCCCAGTCGGCTAGCGGGAGCCGGGGAGACCCAGTACTTC.

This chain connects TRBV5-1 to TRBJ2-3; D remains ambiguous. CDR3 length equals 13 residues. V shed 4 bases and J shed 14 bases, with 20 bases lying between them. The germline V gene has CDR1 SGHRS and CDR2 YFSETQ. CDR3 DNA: TGCGCCAGCAGCCTGCAGTACCACAGATACGCGTATTTT. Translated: CASSLQYHRYAYF.

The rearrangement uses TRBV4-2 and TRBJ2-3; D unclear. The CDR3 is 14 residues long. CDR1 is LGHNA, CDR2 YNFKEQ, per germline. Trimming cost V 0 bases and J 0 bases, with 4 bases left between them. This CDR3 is CASSQEESTDTQYF. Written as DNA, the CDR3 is TGTGCCAGCAGCCAAGAAGAAAGCACAGATACGCAGTATTTT.

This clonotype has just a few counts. DNA for the CDR3: TGCAGTGCCTGGGCCCCGGGACTAGGGGGAAATGAGCAGTTCTTC. It codes for CSAWAPGLGGNEQFF. V gene TRBV20-1 combines with J gene TRBJ2-1, with 8 nucleotides matching TRBD2. The CDR3 has 15 residues. The V gene end was trimmed by 6 bases and the J gene end by 7 bases; junction bases not matched to a gene: 14. Per germline, CDR1 DFQATT and CDR2 SNEGSKA (reference sequence).

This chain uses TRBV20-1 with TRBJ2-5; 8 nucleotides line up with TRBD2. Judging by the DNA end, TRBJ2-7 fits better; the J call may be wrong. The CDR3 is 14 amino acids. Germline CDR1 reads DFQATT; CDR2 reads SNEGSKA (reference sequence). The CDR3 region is CSASAGGIPYEQYF. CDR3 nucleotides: TGCAGTGCTAGTGCGGGAGGAATCCCGTACGAGCAGTACTTC.

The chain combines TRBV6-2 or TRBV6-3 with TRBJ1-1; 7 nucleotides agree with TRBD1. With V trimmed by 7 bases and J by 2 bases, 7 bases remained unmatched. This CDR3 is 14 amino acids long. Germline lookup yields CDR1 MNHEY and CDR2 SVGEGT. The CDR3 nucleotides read TGTGCCAGCAAACCTGGACAGGCAAACACTGAAGCTTTCTTT. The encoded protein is CASKPGQANTEAFF.

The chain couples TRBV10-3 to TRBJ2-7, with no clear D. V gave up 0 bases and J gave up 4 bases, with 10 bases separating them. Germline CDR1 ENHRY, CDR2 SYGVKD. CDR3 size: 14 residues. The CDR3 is CAISESPDGYEQYF. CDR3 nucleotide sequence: TGTGCCATCAGTGAGTCCCCTGACGGGTACGAGCAGTACTTC.

Here the CDR3 DNA reads TGCAGCGTTGATTCCGGAAACACCATATATTTT. This sequence encodes CSVDSGNTIYF. The V and J genes are TRBV29-1 and TRBJ1-3; the D is unclear. The CDR3 runs 11 residues. V dropped 3 bases and J dropped 4 bases, with 4 bases sitting between them. The germline V gene has CDR1 SQVTM and CDR2 ANQGSEA.

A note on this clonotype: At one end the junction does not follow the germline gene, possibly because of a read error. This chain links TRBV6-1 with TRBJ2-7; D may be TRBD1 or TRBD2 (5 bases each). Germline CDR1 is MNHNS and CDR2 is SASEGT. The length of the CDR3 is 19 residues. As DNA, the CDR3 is TGTGCCGGCAGTGGGGACCCTGAGCGAGGACCCTTGTGGTCCTACGAGCAGTACTTC. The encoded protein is CAGSGDPERGPLWSYEQYF.

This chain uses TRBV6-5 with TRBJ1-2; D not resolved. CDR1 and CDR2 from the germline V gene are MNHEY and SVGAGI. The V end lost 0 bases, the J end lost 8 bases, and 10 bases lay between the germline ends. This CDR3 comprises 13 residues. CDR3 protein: CASSYSEVGGYTF. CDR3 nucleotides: TGTGCCAGCAGTTACTCAGAGGTTGGGGGCTACACCTTC.

CDR3 residues: CSASPSGSTYEQYF. The CDR3, as DNA: TGCAGTGCTAGCCCTAGCGGGAGTACGTACGAGCAGTACTTC. V is TRBV20-1 and J is TRBJ2-7, with 10 bases fitting TRBD2. The CDR3 length is 14 residues. V shed 3 bases, J shed 4 bases, and the junction held 6 bases outside the gene matches. Germline assignment: CDR1 DFQATT and CDR2 SNEGSKA (reference sequence).

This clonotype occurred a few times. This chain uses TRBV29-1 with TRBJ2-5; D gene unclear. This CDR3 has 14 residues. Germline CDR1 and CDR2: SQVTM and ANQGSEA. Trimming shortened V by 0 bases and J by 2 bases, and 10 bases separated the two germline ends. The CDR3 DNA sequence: TGCAGCGTTGAAGAGCGGCAGTTACAAGAGACCCAGTACTTC. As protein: CSVEERQLQETQYF.

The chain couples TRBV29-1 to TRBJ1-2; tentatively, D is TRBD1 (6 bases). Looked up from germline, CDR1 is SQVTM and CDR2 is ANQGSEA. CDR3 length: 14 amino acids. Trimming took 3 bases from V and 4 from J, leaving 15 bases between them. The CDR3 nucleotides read TGCAGCGTTGATATAGGGCAGGGGTCCTATGGCTACACCTTC. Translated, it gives CSVDIGQGSYGYTF.

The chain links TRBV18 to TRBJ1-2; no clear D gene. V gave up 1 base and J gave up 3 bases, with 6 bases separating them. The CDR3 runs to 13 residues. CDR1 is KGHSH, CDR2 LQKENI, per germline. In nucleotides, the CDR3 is TGTGCCAGCTCACCACTAGCGGACTATGGCTACACCTTC. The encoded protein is CASSPLADYGYTF.

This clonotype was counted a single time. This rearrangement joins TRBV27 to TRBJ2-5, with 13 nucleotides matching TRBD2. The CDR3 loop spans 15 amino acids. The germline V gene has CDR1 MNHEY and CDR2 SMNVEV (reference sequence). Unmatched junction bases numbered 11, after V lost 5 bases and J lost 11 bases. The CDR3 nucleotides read TGTGCCAGCAGTCCACTAGCGGGAGGGTCGGGGGAGCAGTACTTC. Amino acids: CASSPLAGGSGEQYF.

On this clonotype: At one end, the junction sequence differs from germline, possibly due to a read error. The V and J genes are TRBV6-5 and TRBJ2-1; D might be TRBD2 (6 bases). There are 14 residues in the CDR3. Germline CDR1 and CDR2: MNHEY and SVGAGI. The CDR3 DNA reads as TGTGCCAGCAGTTACTGGTTGCGGGGCAATGAGCGGTTCTTC. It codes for CASSYWLRGNERFF.

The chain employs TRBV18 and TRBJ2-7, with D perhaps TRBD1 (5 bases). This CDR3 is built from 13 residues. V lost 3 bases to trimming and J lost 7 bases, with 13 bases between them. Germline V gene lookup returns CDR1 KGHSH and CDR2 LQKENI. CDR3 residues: CASSPKQGDEQYF. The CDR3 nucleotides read TGTGCCAGCTCACCCAAACAAGGGGATGAGCAGTACTTC.

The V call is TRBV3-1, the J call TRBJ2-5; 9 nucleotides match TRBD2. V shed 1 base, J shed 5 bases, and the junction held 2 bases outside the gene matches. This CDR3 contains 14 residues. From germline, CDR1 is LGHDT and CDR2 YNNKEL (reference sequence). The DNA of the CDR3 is TGTGCCAGCAGCCAAGGGCTAGCGGGGGAGACCCAGTACTTC. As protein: CASSQGLAGETQYF.